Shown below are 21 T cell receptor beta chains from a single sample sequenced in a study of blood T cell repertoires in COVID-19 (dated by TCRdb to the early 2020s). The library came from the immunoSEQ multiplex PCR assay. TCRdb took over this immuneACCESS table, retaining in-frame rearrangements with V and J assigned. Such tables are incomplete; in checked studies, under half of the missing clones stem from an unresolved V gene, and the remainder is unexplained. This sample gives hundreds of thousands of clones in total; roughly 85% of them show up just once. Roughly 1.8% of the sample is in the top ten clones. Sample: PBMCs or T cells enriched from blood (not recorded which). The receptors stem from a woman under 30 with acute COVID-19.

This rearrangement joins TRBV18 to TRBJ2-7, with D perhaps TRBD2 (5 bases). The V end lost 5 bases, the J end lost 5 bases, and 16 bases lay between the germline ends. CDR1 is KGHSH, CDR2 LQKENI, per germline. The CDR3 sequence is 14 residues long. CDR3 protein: CASSGSQASDEQYF. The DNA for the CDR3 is TGTGCCAGCTCAGGGAGCCAGGCTAGTGACGAGCAGTACTTC.

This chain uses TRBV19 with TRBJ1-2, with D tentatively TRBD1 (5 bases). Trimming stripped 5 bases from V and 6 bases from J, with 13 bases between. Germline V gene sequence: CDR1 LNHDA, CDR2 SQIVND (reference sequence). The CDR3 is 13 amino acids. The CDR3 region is CASSLTSTDGYTF. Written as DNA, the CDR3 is TGTGCCAGTAGTCTCACCTCGACAGATGGCTACACCTTC.

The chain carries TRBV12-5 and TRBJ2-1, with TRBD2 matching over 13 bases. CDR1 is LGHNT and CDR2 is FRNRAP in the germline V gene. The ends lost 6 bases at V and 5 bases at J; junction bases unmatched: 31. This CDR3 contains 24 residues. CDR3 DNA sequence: TGTGCTAGTGGGACCGACGGGACTAGCGGGACTAGGGGGGGTAAACCAAAAAGACACAATGAGCAGTTCTTC. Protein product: CASGTDGTSGTRGGKPKRHNEQFF. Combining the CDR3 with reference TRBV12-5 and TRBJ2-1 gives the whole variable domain DARVTQTPRHKVTEMGQEVTMRCQPILGHNTVFWYRQTMMQGLELLAYFRNRAPLDDSGMPKDRFSAEMPDATLATLKIQPSEPRDSAVYFCASGTDGTSGTRGGKPKRHNEQFFGPGTRLTVL.

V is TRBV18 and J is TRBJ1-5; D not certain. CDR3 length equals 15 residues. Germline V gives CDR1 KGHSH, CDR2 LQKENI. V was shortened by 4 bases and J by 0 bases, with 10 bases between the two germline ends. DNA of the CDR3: TGTGCCAGCTCACGGGCCATCGATAGCAATCAGCCCCAGCATTTT. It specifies CASSRAIDSNQPQHF.

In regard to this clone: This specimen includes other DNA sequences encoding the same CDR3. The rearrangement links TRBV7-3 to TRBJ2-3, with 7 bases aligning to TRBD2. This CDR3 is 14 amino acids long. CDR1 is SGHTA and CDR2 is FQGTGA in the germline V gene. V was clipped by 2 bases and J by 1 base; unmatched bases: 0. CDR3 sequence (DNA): TGTGCCAGCAGCTTAGCGGGGGGCACAGATACGCAGTATTTT. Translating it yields CASSLAGGTDTQYF.

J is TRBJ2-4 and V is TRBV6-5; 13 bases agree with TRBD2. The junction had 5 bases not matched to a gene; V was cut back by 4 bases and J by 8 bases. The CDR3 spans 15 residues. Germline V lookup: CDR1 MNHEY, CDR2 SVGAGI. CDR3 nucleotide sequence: TGTGCCAGCAGTTGGACTAGCGGGAGTTTGGACATTCAGTACTTC. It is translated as CASSWTSGSLDIQYF.

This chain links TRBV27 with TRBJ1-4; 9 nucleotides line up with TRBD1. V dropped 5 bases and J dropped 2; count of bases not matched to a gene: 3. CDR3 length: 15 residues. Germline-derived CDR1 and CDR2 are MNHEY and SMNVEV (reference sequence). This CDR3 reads CASSQQGATNEKLFF. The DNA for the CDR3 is TGTGCCAGCAGTCAACAGGGGGCGACTAATGAAAAACTGTTTTTT.

CDR3 in amino acids: CASGLVRGGEEYNSPLHF. DNA for the CDR3: TGTGCTAGTGGTTTGGTACGGGGGGGGGAAGAGTATAATTCACCCCTCCACTTT. The chain couples TRBV12-5 to TRBJ1-6; D possibly corresponds to TRBD1 (5 bases). Trimming took off 0 bases at V and 4 bases at J, with 16 bases between the two ends. Germline lookup yields CDR1 LGHNT and CDR2 FRNRAP. This CDR3 has 18 amino acids.

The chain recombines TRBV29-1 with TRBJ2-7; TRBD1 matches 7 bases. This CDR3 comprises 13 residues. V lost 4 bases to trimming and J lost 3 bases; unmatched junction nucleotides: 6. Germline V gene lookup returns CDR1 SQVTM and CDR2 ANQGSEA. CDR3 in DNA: TGCAGCGTTGCACGGACAGGAAACTACGAGCAGTACTTC. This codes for CSVARTGNYEQYF.

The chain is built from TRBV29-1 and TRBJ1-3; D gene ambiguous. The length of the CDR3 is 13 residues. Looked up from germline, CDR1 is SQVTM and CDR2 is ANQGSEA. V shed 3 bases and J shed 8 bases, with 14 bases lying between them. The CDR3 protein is CSVEWEGADTIYF. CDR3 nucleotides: TGCAGCGTTGAGTGGGAGGGCGCGGACACCATATATTTT. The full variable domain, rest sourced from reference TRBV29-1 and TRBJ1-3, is SAVISQKPSRDICQRGTSLTIQCQVDSQVTMMFWYRQQPGQSLTLIATANQGSEATYESGFVIDKFPISRPNLTFSTLTVSNMSPEDSSIYLCSVEWEGADTIYFGEGSWLTVV.

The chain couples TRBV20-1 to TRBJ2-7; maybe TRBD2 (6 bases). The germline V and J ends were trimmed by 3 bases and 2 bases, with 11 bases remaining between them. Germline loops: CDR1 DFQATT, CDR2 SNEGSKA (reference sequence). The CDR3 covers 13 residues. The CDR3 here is CSASSSATYEQYF. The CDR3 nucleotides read TGCAGTGCTAGTTCTAGCGCGACCTACGAGCAGTACTTC.

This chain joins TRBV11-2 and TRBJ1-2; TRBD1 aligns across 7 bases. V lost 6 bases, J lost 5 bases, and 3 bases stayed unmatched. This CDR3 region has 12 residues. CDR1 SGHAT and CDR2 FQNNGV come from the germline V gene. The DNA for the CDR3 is TGTGCCAGCAGTCGGGACAGATATGGCTACACCTTC. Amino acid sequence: CASSRDRYGYTF.

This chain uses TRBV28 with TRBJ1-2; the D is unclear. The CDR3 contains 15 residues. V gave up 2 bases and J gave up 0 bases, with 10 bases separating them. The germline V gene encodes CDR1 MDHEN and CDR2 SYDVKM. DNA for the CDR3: TGTGCCAGCAGTTTACCCGACGGGACTAACTATGGCTACACCTTC. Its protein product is CASSLPDGTNYGYTF.

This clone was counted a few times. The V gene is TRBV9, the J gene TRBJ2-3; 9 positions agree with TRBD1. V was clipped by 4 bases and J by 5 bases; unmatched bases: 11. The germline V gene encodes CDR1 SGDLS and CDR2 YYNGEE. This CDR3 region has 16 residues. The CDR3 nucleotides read TGTGCCAGCAGCAAACGCGGACAGGGGACGGAAGATACGCAGTATTTT. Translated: CASSKRGQGTEDTQYF.

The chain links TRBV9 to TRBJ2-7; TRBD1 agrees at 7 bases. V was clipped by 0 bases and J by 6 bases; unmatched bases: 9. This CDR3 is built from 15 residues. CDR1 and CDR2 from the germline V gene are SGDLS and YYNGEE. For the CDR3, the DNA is TGTGCCAGCAGCGTAGGTGGGACAGCTCTCAGCGAGCAGTACTTC. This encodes CASSVGGTALSEQYF.

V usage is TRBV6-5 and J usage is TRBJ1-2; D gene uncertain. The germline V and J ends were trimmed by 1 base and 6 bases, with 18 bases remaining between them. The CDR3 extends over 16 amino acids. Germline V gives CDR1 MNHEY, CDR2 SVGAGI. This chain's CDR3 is CASSYLDGWRGNGYTF. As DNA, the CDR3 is TGTGCCAGCAGTTACTTGGACGGTTGGCGCGGGAATGGCTACACCTTC.

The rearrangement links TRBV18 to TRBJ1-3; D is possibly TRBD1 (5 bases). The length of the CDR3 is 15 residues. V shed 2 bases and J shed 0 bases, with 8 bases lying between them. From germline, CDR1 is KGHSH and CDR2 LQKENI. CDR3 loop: CASSPGADSGNTIYF. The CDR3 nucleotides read TGTGCCAGCTCACCAGGGGCGGACTCTGGAAACACCATATATTTT.

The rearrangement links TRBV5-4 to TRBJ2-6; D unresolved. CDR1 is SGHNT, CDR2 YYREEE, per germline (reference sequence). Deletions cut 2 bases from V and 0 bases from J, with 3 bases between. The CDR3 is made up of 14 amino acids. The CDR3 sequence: CASSFNSGANVLTF. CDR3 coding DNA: TGTGCCAGCAGCTTCAACTCTGGGGCCAACGTCCTGACTTTC. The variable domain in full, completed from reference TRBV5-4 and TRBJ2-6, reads ETGVTQSPTHLIKTRGQQVTLRCSSQSGHNTVSWYQQALGQGPQFIFQYYREEENGRGNFPPRFSGLQFPNYSSELNVNALELDDSALYLCASSFNSGANVLTFGAGSRLTVL.

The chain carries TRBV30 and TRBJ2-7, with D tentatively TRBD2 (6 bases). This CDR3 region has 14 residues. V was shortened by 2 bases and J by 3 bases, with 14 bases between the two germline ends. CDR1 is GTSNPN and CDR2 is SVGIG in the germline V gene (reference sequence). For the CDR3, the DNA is TGTGCCTGGAGTCCGCGGGACGCGAACTACGAGCAGTACTTC. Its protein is CAWSPRDANYEQYF. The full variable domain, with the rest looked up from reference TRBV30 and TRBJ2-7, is SQTIHQWPATLVQPVGSPLSLECTVEGTSNPNLYWYRQAAGRGLQLLFYSVGIGQISSEVPQNLSASRPQDRQFILSSKKLLLSDSGFYLCAWSPRDANYEQYFGPGTRLTVT.

The CDR3 reads CASSPDVGVSYEQYF. CDR3 coding DNA: TGTGCCAGCAGCCCAGACGTCGGGGTCTCCTACGAGCAGTACTTC. This chain uses TRBV14 with TRBJ2-7; TRBD2 is a possible D gene (5 bases). Trimming left V 4 bases short and J 0 bases short, with 13 bases between. Germline V lookup: CDR1 SGHDN, CDR2 FVKESK. CDR3 length: 15 amino acids.

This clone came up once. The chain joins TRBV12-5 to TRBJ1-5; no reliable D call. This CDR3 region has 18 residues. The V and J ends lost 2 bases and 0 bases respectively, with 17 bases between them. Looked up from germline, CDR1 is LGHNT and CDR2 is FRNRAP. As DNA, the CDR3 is TGTGCTAGTGGTTTGTCGCGGGGTAGCGACATTAGCAATCAGCCCCAGCATTTT. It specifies CASGLSRGSDISNQPQHF.